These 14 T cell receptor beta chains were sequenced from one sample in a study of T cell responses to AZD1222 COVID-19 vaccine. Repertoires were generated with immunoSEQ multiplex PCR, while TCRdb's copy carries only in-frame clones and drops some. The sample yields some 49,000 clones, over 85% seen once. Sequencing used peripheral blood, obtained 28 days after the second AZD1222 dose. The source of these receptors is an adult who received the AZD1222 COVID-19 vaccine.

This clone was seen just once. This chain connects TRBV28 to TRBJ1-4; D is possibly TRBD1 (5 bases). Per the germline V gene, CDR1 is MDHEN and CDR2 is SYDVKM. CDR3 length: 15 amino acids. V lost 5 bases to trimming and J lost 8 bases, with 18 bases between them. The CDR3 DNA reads TGTGCCAGCAGTGACCTCGGGGGGAAGGGCGAAAAACTGTTTTTT. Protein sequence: CASSDLGGKGEKLFF.

The CDR3 loop reads CASSSRSGRAPYEQYF. In nucleotides, the CDR3 is TGTGCCAGCAGCTCCAGAAGCGGGAGGGCCCCCTACGAGCAGTACTTC. V is TRBV7-2 and J is TRBJ2-7, with 10 bases fitting TRBD2. J lost 2 bases, V lost 4 bases, and 8 bases had no gene match. CDR1 is SGHTA and CDR2 is FQGNSA in the germline V gene. The CDR3 totals 16 residues.

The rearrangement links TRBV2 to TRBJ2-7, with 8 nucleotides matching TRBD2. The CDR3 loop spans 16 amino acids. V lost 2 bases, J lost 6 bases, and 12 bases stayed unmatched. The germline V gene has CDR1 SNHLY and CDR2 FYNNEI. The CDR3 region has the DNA TGTGCCAGCAGTGAACCGGGAGGGATCAGAATCGGCGAGCAGTACTTC. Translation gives CASSEPGGIRIGEQYF. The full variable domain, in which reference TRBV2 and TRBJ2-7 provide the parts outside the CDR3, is EPEVTQTPSHQVTQMGQEVILRCVPISNHLYFYWYRQILGQKVEFLVSFYNNEISEKSEIFDDQFSVERPDGSNFTLKIRSTKLEDSAMYFCASSEPGGIRIGEQYFGPGTRLTVT.

CDR3 protein: CASSQGLAQNTGELFF. The CDR3 DNA reads TGTGCCAGCAGCCAAGGGCTAGCGCAGAACACCGGGGAGCTGTTTTTT. V is TRBV14 and J is TRBJ2-2; D might be TRBD2 (6 bases). Germline V gene lookup returns CDR1 SGHDN and CDR2 FVKESK. Between the trimmed V and J ends, which lost 1 base and 1 base, there was a span of 10 bases. The CDR3 spans 16 residues.

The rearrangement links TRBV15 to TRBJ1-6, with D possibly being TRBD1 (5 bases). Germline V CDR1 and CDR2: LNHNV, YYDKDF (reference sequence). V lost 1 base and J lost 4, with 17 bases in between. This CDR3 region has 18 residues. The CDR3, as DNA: TGTGCCACCAGCAGAGTCTATCCGGCAGGGTCTTATAATTCACCCCTCCACTTT. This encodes CATSRVYPAGSYNSPLHF.

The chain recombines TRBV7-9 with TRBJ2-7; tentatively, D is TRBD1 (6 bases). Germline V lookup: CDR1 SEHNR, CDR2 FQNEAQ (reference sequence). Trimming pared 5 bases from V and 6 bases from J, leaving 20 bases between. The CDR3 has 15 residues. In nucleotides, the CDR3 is TGTGCCAGCAGCCCCATACGGACAGCCAGCACCGAGCAGTACTTC. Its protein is CASSPIRTASTEQYF.

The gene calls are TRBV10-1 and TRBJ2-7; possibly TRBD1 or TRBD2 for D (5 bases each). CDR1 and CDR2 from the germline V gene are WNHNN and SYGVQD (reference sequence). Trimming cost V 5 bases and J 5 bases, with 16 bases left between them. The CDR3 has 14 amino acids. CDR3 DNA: TGCGCCAGCAGTCGGACGGGACGGCCTAACGAGCAGTACTTC. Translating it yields CASSRTGRPNEQYF.

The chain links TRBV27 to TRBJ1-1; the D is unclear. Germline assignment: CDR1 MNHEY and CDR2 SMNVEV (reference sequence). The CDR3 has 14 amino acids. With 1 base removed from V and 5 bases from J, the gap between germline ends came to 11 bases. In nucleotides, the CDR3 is TGTGCCAGCAGTTTATATGAAGGTGTTACTGAAGCTTTCTTT. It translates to CASSLYEGVTEAFF.

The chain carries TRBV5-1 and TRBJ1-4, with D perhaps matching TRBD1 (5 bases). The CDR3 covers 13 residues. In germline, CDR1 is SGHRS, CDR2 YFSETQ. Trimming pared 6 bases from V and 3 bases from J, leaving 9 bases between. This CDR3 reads CASMRGSNEKLFF. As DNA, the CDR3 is TGCGCCAGCATGAGGGGTTCTAATGAAAAACTGTTTTTT.

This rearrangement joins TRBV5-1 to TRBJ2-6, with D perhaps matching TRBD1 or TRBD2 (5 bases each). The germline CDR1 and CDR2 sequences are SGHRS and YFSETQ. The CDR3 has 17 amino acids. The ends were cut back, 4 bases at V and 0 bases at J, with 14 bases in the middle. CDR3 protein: CASSPIAGGSGANVLTF. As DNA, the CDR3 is TGCGCCAGCAGCCCTATCGCTGGGGGCTCTGGGGCCAACGTCCTGACTTTC.

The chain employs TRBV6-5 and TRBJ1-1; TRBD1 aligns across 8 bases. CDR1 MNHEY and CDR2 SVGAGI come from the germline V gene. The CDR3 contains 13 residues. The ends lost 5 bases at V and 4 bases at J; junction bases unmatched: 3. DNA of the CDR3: TGTGCCAGCAGTCGGACAGGGTTCACTGAAGCTTTCTTT. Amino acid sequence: CASSRTGFTEAFF.

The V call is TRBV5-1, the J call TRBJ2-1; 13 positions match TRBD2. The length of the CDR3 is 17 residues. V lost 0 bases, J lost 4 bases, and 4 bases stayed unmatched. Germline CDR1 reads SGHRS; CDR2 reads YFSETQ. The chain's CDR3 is CASSLGGLAGLYNEQFF. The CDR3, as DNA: TGCGCCAGCAGCTTGGGGGGACTAGCGGGATTATACAATGAGCAGTTCTTC. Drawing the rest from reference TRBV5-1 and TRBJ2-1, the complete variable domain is KAGVTQTPRYLIKTRGQQVTLSCSPISGHRSVSWYQQTPGQGLQFLFEYFSETQRNKGNFPGRFSGRQFSNSRSEMNVSTLELGDSALYLCASSLGGLAGLYNEQFFGPGTRLTVL.

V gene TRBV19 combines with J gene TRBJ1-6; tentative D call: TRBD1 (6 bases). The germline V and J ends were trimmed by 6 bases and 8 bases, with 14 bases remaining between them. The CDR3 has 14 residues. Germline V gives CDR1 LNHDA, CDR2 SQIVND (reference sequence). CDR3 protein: CASSYGTTDSPLHF. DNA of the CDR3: TGTGCCAGTAGCTATGGGACAACAGATTCACCCCTCCACTTT.

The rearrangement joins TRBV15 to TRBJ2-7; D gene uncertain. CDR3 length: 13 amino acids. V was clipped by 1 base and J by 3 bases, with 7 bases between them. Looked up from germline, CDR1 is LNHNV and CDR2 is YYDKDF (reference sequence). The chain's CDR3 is CATSRGPDYEQYF. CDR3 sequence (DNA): TGTGCCACCAGCAGAGGGCCCGACTACGAGCAGTACTTC.